This TCR beta chain stems from a study of T cells in Graves' hyperthyroidism and ophthalmopathy. About the study: Blood was drawn when the patient was first diagnosed and still untreated. Regarding the study as a whole: Stable hyperthyroidism and ophthalmopathy were separated using 13 V-J signatures.

TCR beta CDR3 regions were amplified from RNA transcripts. First-round RT-PCR targeting the TCR CDR3 was performed with the HTBI primer set. MiXCR, run by TCRdb on the multiplex PCR reads, gives a single entry per CDR3 protein. The data contain about 350,000 distinct CDR3 sequences, approximately 13% of them singletons. Concerning this clonotype itself: The antigen is unknown.

CDR1 is MNHEY, CDR2 SMNVEV, per germline (reference sequence). This CDR3 is 14 amino acids long. Trimming left V 6 bases short and J 9 bases short, with 18 bases between. The TCR originated in a woman aged 25-40 years with Graves' hyperthyroidism. The chain links TRBV27 to TRBJ1-5, with D possibly matching TRBD1 (6 bases). The specimen was blood. DNA of the CDR3: TGTGCCAGCAGCCAGGTGGACCGAGGGGGGCCCCAGCATTTT. Its translation: CASSQVDRGGPQHF.